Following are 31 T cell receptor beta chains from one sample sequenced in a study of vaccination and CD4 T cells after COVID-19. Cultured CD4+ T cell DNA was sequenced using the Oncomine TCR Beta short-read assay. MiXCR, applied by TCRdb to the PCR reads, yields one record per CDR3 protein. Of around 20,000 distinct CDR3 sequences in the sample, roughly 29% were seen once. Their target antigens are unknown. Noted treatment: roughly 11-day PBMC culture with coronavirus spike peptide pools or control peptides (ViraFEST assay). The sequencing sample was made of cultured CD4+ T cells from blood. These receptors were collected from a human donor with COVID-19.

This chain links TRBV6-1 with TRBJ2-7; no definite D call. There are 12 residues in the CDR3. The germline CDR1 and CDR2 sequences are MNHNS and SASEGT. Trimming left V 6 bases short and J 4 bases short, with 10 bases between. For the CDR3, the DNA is TGTGCCAGCAGGGTGACGGAATACGAGCAGTACTTC. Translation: CASRVTEYEQYF.

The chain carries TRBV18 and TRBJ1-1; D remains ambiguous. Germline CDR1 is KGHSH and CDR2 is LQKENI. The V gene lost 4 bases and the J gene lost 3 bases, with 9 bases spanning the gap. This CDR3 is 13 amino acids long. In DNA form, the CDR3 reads TGTGCCAGCTCACAATTGGGAGACACTGAAGCTTTCTTT. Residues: CASSQLGDTEAFF.

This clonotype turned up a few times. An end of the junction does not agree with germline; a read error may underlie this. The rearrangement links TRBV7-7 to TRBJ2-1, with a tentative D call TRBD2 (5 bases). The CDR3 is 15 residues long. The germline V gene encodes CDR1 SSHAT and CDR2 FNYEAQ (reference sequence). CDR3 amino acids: CASSLDGGQYNEQFF. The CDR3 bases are TGTGCTAGCAGCTTAGACGGAGGCCAGTACAATGAGCAGTTCTTC.

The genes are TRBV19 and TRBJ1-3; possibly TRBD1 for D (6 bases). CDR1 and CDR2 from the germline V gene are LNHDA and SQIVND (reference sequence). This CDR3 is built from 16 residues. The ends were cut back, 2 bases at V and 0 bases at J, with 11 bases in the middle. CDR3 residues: CASSILGGGSGNTIYF. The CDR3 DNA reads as TGTGCCAGTAGTATATTGGGAGGGGGCTCTGGAAACACCATATATTTT.

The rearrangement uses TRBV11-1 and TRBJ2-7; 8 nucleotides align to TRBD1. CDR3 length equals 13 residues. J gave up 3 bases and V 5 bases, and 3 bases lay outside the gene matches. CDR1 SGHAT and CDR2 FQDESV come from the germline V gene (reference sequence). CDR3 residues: CASSRGQGYEQYF. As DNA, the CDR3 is TGTGCCAGCAGCCGCGGACAGGGCTACGAGCAGTACTTC.

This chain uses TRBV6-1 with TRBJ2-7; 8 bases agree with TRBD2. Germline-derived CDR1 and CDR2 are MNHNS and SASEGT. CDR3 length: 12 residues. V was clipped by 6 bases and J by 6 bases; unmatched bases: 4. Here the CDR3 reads CASRSGTSEQYF. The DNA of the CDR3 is TGTGCCAGCAGGTCCGGGACTAGCGAGCAGTACTTC.

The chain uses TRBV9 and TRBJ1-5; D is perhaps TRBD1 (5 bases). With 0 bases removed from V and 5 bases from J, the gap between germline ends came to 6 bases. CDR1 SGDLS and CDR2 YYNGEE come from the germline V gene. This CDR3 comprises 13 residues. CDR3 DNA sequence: TGTGCCAGCAGCGTAGCAGGGTATCAGCCCCAGCATTTT. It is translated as CASSVAGYQPQHF.

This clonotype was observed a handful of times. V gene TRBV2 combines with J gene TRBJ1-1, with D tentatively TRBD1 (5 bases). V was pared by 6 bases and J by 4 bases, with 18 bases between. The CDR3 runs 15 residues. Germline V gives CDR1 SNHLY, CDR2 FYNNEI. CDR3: CASRGGVRGGTEAFF. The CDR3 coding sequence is TGTGCCAGCAGGGGGGGAGTTCGGGGCGGCACTGAAGCTTTCTTT.

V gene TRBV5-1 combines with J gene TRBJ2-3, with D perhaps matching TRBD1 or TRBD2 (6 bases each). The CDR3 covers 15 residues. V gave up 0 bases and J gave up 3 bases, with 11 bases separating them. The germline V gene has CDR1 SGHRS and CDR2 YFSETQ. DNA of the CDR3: TGCGCCAGCAGCTTGGATACAGGGAGGACAGATACGCAGTATTTT. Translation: CASSLDTGRTDTQYF.

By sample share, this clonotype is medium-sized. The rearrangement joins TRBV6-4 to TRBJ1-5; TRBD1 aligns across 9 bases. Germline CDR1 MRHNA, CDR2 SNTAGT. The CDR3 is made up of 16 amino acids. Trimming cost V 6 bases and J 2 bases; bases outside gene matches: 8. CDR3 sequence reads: CASRNTGGRGNQPQHF. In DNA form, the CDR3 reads TGTGCCAGCAGGAACACAGGGGGCAGGGGCAATCAGCCCCAGCATTTT.

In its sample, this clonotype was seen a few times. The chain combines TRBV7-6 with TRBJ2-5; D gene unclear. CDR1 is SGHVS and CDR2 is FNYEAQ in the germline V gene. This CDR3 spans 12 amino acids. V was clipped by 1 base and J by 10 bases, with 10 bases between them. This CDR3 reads CASSLGSPDQYF. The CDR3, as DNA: TGTGCCAGCAGCTTAGGTAGTCCGGACCAGTACTTC.

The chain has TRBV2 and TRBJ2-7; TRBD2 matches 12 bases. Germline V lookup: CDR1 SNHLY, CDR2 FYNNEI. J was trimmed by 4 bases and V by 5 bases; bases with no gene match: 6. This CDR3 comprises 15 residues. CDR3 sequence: CASSPSGGALYEQYF. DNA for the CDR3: TGTGCCAGCAGTCCTAGCGGGGGGGCCCTTTACGAGCAGTACTTC.

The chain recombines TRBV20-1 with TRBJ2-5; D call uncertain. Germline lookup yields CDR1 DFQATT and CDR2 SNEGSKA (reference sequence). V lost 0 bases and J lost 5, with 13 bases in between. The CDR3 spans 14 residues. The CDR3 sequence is CSARDRVSRETQYF. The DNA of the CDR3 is TGCAGTGCTAGAGATCGGGTCTCGAGGGAGACCCAGTACTTC.

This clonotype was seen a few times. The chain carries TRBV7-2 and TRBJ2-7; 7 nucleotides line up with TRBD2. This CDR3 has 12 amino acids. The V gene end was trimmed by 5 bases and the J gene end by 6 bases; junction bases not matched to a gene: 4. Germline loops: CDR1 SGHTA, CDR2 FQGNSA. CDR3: CASSPTSREQYF. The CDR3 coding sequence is TGTGCCAGCAGCCCGACTAGCCGCGAGCAGTACTTC.

The CDR3 DNA reads TGTGCCAGCAGCTTAGCCCGCGGTGCAAACGGGGGGTACGAGCAGTACTTC. It codes for CASSLARGANGGYEQYF. The V and J genes are TRBV7-2 and TRBJ2-7, with 7 bases that match TRBD2. V lost 0 bases, J lost 4 bases, and 12 bases stayed unmatched. The CDR3 spans 17 residues. Germline-derived CDR1 and CDR2 are SGHTA and FQGNSA.

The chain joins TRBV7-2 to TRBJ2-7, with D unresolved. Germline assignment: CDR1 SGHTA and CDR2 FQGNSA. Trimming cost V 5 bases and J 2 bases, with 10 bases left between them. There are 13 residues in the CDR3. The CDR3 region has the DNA TGTGCCAGCAGCCCGAGTCCCCCCTACGAGCAGTACTTC. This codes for CASSPSPPYEQYF. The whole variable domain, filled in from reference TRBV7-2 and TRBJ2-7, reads GAGVSQSPSNKVTEKGKDVELRCDPISGHTALYWYRQSLGQGLEFLIYFQGNSAPDKSGLPSDRFSAERTGGSVSTLTIQRTQQEDSAVYLCASSPSPPYEQYFGPGTRLTVT.

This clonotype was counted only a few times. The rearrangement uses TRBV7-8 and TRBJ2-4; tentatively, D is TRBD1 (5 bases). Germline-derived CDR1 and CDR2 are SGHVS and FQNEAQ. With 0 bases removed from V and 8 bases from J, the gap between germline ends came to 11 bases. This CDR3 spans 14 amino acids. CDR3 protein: CASSLAQRGYIQYF. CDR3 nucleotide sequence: TGTGCCAGCAGCTTAGCGCAAAGGGGATACATTCAGTACTTC.

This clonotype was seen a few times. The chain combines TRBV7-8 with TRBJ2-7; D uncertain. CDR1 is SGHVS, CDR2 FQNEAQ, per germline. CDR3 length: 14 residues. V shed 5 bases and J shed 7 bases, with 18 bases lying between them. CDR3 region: CASSPLYQLGEQYF. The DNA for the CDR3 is TGTGCCAGCAGCCCCCTATATCAATTGGGTGAGCAGTACTTC.

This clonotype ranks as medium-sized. Written as DNA, the CDR3 is TGTGCCAGCAGTAGATCCCACAGGGGGCCGGGCACTGAAGCTTTCTTT. It is translated as CASSRSHRGPGTEAFF. This chain joins TRBV6-1 and TRBJ1-1; TRBD1 matches at 9 bases. Trimming took 5 bases from V and 4 from J; bases not matched to a gene: 11. The CDR3 is made up of 16 amino acids. Germline CDR1 reads MNHNS; CDR2 reads SASEGT.

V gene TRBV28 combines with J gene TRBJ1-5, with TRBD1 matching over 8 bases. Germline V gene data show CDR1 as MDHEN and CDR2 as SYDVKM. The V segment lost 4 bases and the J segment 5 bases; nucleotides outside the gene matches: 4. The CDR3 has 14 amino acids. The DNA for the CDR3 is TGTGCCAGCAGTTGGGACAGGACTGATCAGCCCCAGCATTTT. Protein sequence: CASSWDRTDQPQHF.

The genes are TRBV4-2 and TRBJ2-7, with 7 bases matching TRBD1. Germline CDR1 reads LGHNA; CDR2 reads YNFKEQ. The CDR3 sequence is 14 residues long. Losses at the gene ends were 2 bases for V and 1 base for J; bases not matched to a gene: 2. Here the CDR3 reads CASSQMGQSYEQYF. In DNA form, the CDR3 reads TGTGCCAGCAGCCAAATGGGACAGTCCTACGAGCAGTACTTC.

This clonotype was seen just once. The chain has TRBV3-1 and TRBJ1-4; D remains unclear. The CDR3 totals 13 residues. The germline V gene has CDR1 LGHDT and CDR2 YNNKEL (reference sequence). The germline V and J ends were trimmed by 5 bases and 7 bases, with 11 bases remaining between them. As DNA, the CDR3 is TGTGCCAGCAGCGCTCGCAGTGCTGAAAAACTGTTTTTT. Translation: CASSARSAEKLFF.

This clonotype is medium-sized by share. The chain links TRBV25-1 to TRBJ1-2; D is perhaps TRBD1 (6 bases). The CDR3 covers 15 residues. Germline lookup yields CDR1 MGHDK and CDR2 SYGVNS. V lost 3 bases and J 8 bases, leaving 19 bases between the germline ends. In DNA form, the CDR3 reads TGTGCCAGCAGTGACCCGCGGAGGGGGGATGGGGGCTACACCTTC. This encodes CASSDPRRGDGGYTF.

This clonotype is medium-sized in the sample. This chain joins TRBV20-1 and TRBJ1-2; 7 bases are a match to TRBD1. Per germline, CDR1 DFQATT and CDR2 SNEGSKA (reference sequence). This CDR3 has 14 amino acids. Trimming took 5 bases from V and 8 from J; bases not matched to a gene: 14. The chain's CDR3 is CSADQTGTGYGYTF. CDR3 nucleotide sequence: TGCAGTGCTGACCAGACAGGGACGGGCTACGGCTACACCTTC.

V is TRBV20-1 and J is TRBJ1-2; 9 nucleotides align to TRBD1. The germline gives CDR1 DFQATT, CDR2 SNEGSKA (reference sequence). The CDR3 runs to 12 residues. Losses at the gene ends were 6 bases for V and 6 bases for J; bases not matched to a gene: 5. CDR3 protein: CSAWDRVNGYTF. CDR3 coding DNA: TGCAGTGCCTGGGACAGGGTGAATGGCTACACCTTC.

CDR3 residues: CASSRGSTQYF. The CDR3 nucleotides read TGTGCCAGCAGCCGAGGGAGTACGCAGTATTTT. The J gene is TRBJ2-3, the V gene TRBV7-2; D perhaps matches TRBD2 (5 bases). Germline CDR1 is SGHTA and CDR2 is FQGNSA. This CDR3 spans 11 amino acids. Trimming took off 5 bases at V and 8 bases at J, with 8 bases between the two ends.

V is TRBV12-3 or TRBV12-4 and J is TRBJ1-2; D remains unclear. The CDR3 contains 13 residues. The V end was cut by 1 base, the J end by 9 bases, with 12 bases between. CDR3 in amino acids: CASSLGAGGSYTF. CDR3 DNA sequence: TGTGCCAGCAGTTTAGGTGCAGGAGGTAGCTACACCTTC.

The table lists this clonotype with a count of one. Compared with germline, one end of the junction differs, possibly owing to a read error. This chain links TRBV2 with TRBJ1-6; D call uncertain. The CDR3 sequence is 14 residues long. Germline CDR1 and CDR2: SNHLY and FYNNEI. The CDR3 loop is CVSSEAPGFSPLHF. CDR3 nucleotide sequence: TGTGTCAGCAGTGAGGCCCCGGGGTTTTCACCCCTCCACTTT.

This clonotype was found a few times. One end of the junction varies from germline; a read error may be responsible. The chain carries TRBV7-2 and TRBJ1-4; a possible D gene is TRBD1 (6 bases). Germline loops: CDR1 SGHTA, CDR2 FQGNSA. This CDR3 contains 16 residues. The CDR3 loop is CASSLAQGATNEKLFF. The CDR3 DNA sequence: TGTGCCAGCAGCCTAGCACAGGGAGCAACTAATGAAAAACTGTTTTTT. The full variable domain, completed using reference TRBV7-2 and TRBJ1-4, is GAGVSQSPSNKVTEKGKDVELRCDPISGHTALYWYRQSLGQGLEFLIYFQGNSAPDKSGLPSDRFSAERTGGSVSTLTIQRTQQEDSAVYLCASSLAQGATNEKLFFGSGTQLSVL.

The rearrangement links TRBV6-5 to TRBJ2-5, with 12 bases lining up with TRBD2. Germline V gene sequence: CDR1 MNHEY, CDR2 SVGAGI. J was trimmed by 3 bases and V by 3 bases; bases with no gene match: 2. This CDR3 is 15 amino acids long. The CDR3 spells CASSYSSGGEETQYF. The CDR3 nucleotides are TGTGCCAGCAGTTATTCTAGCGGGGGGGAAGAGACCCAGTACTTC.

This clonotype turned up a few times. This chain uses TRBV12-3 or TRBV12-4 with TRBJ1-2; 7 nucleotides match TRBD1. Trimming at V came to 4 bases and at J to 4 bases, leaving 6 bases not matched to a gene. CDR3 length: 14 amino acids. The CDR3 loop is CASSSGQRLYGYTF. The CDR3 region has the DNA TGTGCCAGCAGTTCGGGACAGCGACTCTATGGCTACACCTTC.